What follows are 6 T cell receptor beta chains derived from one specimen sequenced in a study of blood T cells in healthy people across ages. Sample-barcoded 5' priming and a J-beta primer mix drove a second PCR of roughly 7 to 11 cycles. TCRdb recomputed calls from the 5' RACE reads with MiXCR, one row per CDR3 protein. There are 1.8 million or so distinct CDR3 sequences in the sample; about two fifths occur only once, and approximately 22% lies in the top ten. Sequencing used blood. The source of these receptors is a human donor in good health.

In its sample, this clonotype was seen once. The V gene is TRBV3-1, the J gene TRBJ1-4; 9 bases line up with TRBD1. The CDR3 length is 15 residues. Trimming cost V 0 bases and J 7 bases; bases outside gene matches: 3. The germline CDR1 and CDR2 sequences are LGHDT and YNNKEL (reference sequence). The CDR3 DNA follows: TGTGCCAGCAGCCAAGAACAGGGGGCGTTTGAAAAACTGTTTTTT. Its protein product is CASSQEQGAFEKLFF.

There are a few counts of this clonotype. The chain joins TRBV7-9 to TRBJ1-1, with D unclear. Germline V lookup: CDR1 SEHNR, CDR2 FQNEAQ (reference sequence). The CDR3 runs 16 residues. V lost 5 bases to trimming and J lost 3 bases, with 19 bases between them. DNA of the CDR3: TGTGCCAGCAGCCTACACCGAAGAGGGAGGGACACTGAAGCTTTCTTT. It specifies CASSLHRRGRDTEAFF.

This chain connects TRBV29-1 to TRBJ2-5; 8 positions match TRBD1. V lost 3 bases, J lost 7 bases, and 10 bases stayed unmatched. Germline lookup yields CDR1 SQVTM and CDR2 ANQGSEA. CDR3 length equals 14 residues. The CDR3 nucleotides read TGCAGCGTTGACGGTGGCAGGGGGCATGGGACCCAGTACTTC. Its protein is CSVDGGRGHGTQYF.

This clonotype was seen a handful of times. The chain links TRBV2 to TRBJ2-7; TRBD1 matches at 9 bases. The CDR3 runs 13 residues. The germline V gene has CDR1 SNHLY and CDR2 FYNNEI. V was clipped by 6 bases and J by 6 bases; unmatched bases: 6. The CDR3, as DNA: TGTGCCAGCAGAGACAGGGGGTACTCCGAGCAGTACTTC. The encoded protein is CASRDRGYSEQYF.

As concerns this clonotype: A much larger clone differs by one base, so this may be a read error. The chain is built from TRBV7-3 and TRBJ2-5; possibly TRBD2 for D (6 bases). The CDR3 covers 15 residues. V was pared by 5 bases and J by 5 bases, with 18 bases between. Per the germline V gene, CDR1 is SGHTA and CDR2 is FQGTGA. CDR3 loop: CASSPRRARHETQYF. For the CDR3, the DNA is TGTGCCAGCAGCCCCCGGAGGGCAAGGCATGAGACCCAGTACTTC. The full variable domain, rest sourced from reference TRBV7-3 and TRBJ2-5, is GAGVSQTPSNKVTEKGKYVELRCDPISGHTALYWYRQSLGQGPEFLIYFQGTGAADDSGLPNDRFFAVRPEGSVSTLKIQRTERGDSAVYLCASSPRRARHETQYFGPGTRLLVL.

This clonotype has only a few counts. The V and J genes are TRBV15 and TRBJ1-5; no definite D call. The germline gives CDR1 LNHNV, CDR2 YYDKDF (reference sequence). The CDR3 has 14 residues. Trimming cost V 1 base and J 4 bases, with 8 bases left between them. Written as DNA, the CDR3 is TGTGCCACCAGCAGAGGAGCGGATAATCAGCCCCAGCATTTT. Amino acids: CATSRGADNQPQHF.